The 27 T cell receptor beta chains below all came from one sample that was sequenced in a study of T cell clonality in common variable immunodeficiency. Some clones are missing from TCRdb's copy, which holds only in-frame ones; the method was immunoSEQ multiplex PCR. This sample comprises some 54,000 clones, none seen once only. The sequenced sample was peripheral blood mononuclear cells. The receptor source for this set is a person between 18 and 75 years old in good health.

This clone was detected many times. The CDR3 goes on 3 residues after the read ends, and that part is filled in from the germline J gene. The chain is built from TRBV7-2 and TRBJ2-1; tentatively, D is TRBD1 (5 bases). Per germline, CDR1 SGHTA and CDR2 FQGNSA. The CDR3 loop spans 13 amino acids. The V gene lost 2 bases and the J gene lost 5 bases, with 7 bases spanning the gap. The CDR3 DNA, read in part, is TGTGCCAGCAGCTTATTCAGGGACAATGAG. This translates into CASSLFRDNE. The full CDR3 protein is CASSLFRDNEQFF.

This clone appeared many times. Read sequence stops 3 residues before the CDR3 end, and the germline J gene provides the missing end. The V and J genes are TRBV2 and TRBJ2-6, with 8 bases aligning to TRBD1. J was trimmed by 0 bases and V by 6 bases; bases with no gene match: 1. The CDR3 has 15 residues. Germline V gene data show CDR1 as SNHLY and CDR2 as FYNNEI. The DNA read from the CDR3 is TGTGCCAGCAGCGGACAGGGCTCTGGGGCCAACGTC. Its translation is CASSGQGSGANV. The full-length CDR3 reads as CASSGQGSGANVLTF.

This clone appeared many times. The CDR3 is cut off 3 residues early in the read; its end comes from the germline J gene. The chain joins TRBV18 to TRBJ2-5; the D is unclear. The germline V and J ends were trimmed by 2 bases and 3 bases, with 4 bases remaining between them. This CDR3 region has 12 residues. Germline V gene data show CDR1 as KGHSH and CDR2 as LQKENI. The covered CDR3 bases are TGTGCCAGCTCACCAAGGGAAGAGACC. It specifies CASSPREET. The CDR3 as a whole reads CASSPREETQYF.

This clone was detected only a few times. The CDR3 here is CASSLESMNTEAFF. Partial CDR3 DNA: TGTGCCAGCAGCTTAGAATCTATGAACACTGAA. The chain joins TRBV7-9 to TRBJ1-1; D is ambiguous. Read data end 3 residues before the CDR3 end; the end is taken from the germline J gene. Between the trimmed V and J ends, which lost 1 base and 0 bases, there was a span of 6 bases. Per the germline V gene, CDR1 is SEHNR and CDR2 is FQNEAQ (reference sequence). The CDR3 loop spans 14 amino acids.

This clone was detected only a few times. The CDR3 is cut off 3 residues early in the read; its end comes from the germline J gene. The chain couples TRBV18 to TRBJ1-1; no clear D. V was clipped by 2 bases and J by 1 base, with 5 bases between them. Looked up from germline, CDR1 is KGHSH and CDR2 is LQKENI. The CDR3 runs to 13 residues. CDR3 bases read: TGTGCCAGCTCACCAGCAGAGAACACTGAA. Translation gives CASSPAENTE. The complete CDR3 reads CASSPAENTEAFF.

This clone was seen ten or more times. The read is 3 residues too short to cover the CDR3 end, so that end is filled in from the germline J gene. The chain joins TRBV19 to TRBJ2-7; either TRBD1 or TRBD2 may supply D (5 bases each). Trimming pared 5 bases from V and 3 bases from J, leaving 11 bases between. Germline V lookup: CDR1 LNHDA, CDR2 SQIVND (reference sequence). The CDR3 loop spans 13 amino acids. The sequenced part of the CDR3 DNA is TGTGCCAGTAGTCGCAGGGAGAACTACGAG. Its translation: CASSRRENYE. The CDR3 as a whole reads CASSRRENYEQYF.

This clone has ten or more counts. The CDR3 extends 3 residues past the end of the read, so its final part is completed from the germline J gene. The V call is TRBV5-1, the J call TRBJ2-5, with D maybe TRBD2 (7 bases). V was cut by 2 bases and J by 6 bases, with 17 bases left in between. The CDR3 is made up of 15 amino acids. From germline, CDR1 is SGHRS and CDR2 YFSETQ. Incomplete CDR3 DNA: TGCGCCAGCAGCTTTGAGGGCGGGGGCGGACAGACC. It encodes CASSFEGGGGQT. The complete CDR3 reads CASSFEGGGGQTQYF.

This clone was seen many times. The DNA ends 3 residues before the CDR3 does, and the rest of the CDR3 is filled in from the germline J gene. The chain carries TRBV5-1 and TRBJ2-7; no firm D call. The germline CDR1 and CDR2 sequences are SGHRS and YFSETQ. There are 14 residues in the CDR3. V shed 4 bases and J shed 2 bases, with 13 bases lying between them. The CDR3 sequence is CASSPETPPYEQYF. The part of the CDR3 DNA that was read is TGCGCCAGCAGCCCTGAGACACCTCCCTACGAG.

This clone turned up a few times. From the germline J gene comes the end of the CDR3, since the read stops 3 residues before it. The chain has TRBV20-1 and TRBJ1-4; D uncertain. CDR1 is DFQATT, CDR2 SNEGSKA, per germline (reference sequence). V lost 6 bases, J lost 4 bases, and 12 bases lay in between. The CDR3 consists of 13 residues. This CDR3 is CSATGGNNEKLFF. The CDR3 DNA, read in part, is TGCAGTGCAACCGGCGGGAATAATGAAAAA.

This clone was seen more than once but under ten times. The read is 3 residues too short to cover the CDR3 end, so that end is filled in from the germline J gene. This chain connects TRBV11-3 to TRBJ2-3; D gene uncertain. V gave up 1 base and J gave up 2 bases, with 4 bases separating them. CDR3 length: 13 amino acids. Germline assignment: CDR1 SGHNT and CDR2 YENEEA. CDR3 bases read: TGTGCCAGCAGCTTAGGTCACACAGATACG. This sequence encodes CASSLGHTDT. The full CDR3 protein reads CASSLGHTDTQYF.

There are many counts of this clone. The CDR3 here is CASSLLSGRANEQFF. CDR3 DNA (partial): TGCGCCAGCAGCTTGTTGAGCGGGAGGGCCAATGAG. The chain recombines TRBV5-1 with TRBJ2-1; 10 bases are a match to TRBD2. The read ends 3 residues before the CDR3 terminus; that terminus is restored from the germline J gene. V was clipped by 1 base and J by 6 bases; unmatched bases: 4. The CDR3 sequence is 15 residues long. Per germline, CDR1 SGHRS and CDR2 YFSETQ.

This clone appeared many times. The read finishes 3 residues shy of the CDR3 end, and the germline J gene is used to complete it. The V and J genes are TRBV30 and TRBJ1-3; no firm D call. The CDR3 contains 13 residues. The V end lost 3 bases, the J end lost 0 bases, and 6 bases lay between the germline ends. Germline CDR1 GTSNPN, CDR2 SVGIG (reference sequence). The CDR3 spells CAWRPYSGNTIYF. The sequenced part of the CDR3 DNA is TGTGCCTGGAGACCCTACTCTGGAAACACC.

The table lists this clone with a few counts. The read ends 3 residues before the CDR3 terminus; that terminus is restored from the germline J gene. V usage is TRBV5-4 and J usage is TRBJ2-5; 10 positions match TRBD1. Germline CDR1 reads SGHNT; CDR2 reads YYREEE (reference sequence). CDR3 length: 16 amino acids. The V segment lost 0 bases and the J segment 4 bases; nucleotides outside the gene matches: 6. The sequenced CDR3 bases are TGTGCCAGCAGCTTGGTAGGACAGGGGGAGGCAGAGACC. This codes for CASSLVGQGEAET. The full-length CDR3 reads as CASSLVGQGEAETQYF. Combining the CDR3 with reference TRBV5-4 and TRBJ2-5 gives the whole variable domain ETGVTQSPTHLIKTRGQQVTLRCSSQSGHNTVSWYQQALGQGPQFIFQYYREEENGRGNFPPRFSGLQFPNYSSELNVNALELDDSALYLCASSLVGQGEAETQYFGPGTRLLVL.

This clone was recorded many times. The read comes to an end 3 residues before the CDR3 does, leaving the germline J gene to fill in the end. The chain has TRBV5-1 and TRBJ2-1, with D tentatively TRBD2 (6 bases). V gave up 1 base and J gave up 7 bases, with 15 bases separating them. CDR3 length: 15 amino acids. Germline V CDR1 and CDR2: SGHRS, YFSETQ. The DNA read from the CDR3 is TGCGCCAGCAGCTTGAGCAGGGAGGAGAGGAATGAG. Amino acid sequence: CASSLSREERNE. The entire CDR3 protein reads CASSLSREERNEQFF.

This clone was detected many times. The sequence runs out 3 residues before the end of the CDR3; the remainder is reconstructed from the germline J gene. Other DNA sequences within the sample encode an identical CDR3. The chain carries TRBV19 and TRBJ1-3; D perhaps matches TRBD1 (5 bases). V dropped 11 bases and J dropped 0 bases, with 11 bases sitting between them. This CDR3 spans 13 amino acids. Germline V gene lookup returns CDR1 LNHDA and CDR2 SQIVND (reference sequence). The sequenced part of the CDR3 DNA is TGTGCCGTGCGGGGGTACTCTGGAAACACC. Its protein is CAVRGYSGNT. The complete CDR3 protein is CAVRGYSGNTIYF.

Ten or more counts support this clone. Sequencing ends 3 residues short of the CDR3 end; the germline J gene provides the rest. The genes are TRBV7-3 and TRBJ2-5; D unclear. Germline CDR1 and CDR2: SGHTA and FQGTGA. Between the trimmed V and J ends, which lost 4 bases and 5 bases, there was a span of 11 bases. The CDR3 runs to 13 residues. The CDR3 here is CASSWAIRETQYF. CDR3 DNA, as far as it was read: TGTGCCAGCAGCTGGGCAATTCGGGAGACC.

This clone was seen many times. The read ends 3 residues shy of where the CDR3 ends; the end is completed using the germline J gene. The chain links TRBV18 to TRBJ1-2; maybe TRBD1 (5 bases). Trimming took 1 base from V and 6 from J, leaving 9 bases between them. The germline V gene has CDR1 KGHSH and CDR2 LQKENI. The length of the CDR3 is 13 residues. The DNA read from the CDR3 is TGTGCCAGCTCACCACAGGGGATGGATGGC. Residues: CASSPQGMDG. The entire CDR3 protein reads CASSPQGMDGYTF. Looking up the rest from reference TRBV18 and TRBJ1-2 gives the full variable domain: NAGVMQNPRHLVRRRGQEARLRCSPMKGHSHVYWYRQLPEEGLKFMVYLQKENIIDESGMPKERFSAEFPKEGPSILRIQQVVRGDSAAYFCASSPQGMDGYTFGSGTRLTVV.

In this sample, this clone turned up a few times. Read sequence stops 3 residues before the CDR3 end, and the germline J gene provides the missing end. This chain links TRBV7-9 with TRBJ2-1; 10 bases line up with TRBD2. Germline V lookup: CDR1 SEHNR, CDR2 FQNEAQ (reference sequence). The CDR3 contains 14 residues. The V and J ends lost 5 bases and 6 bases, in that order; junction bases with no gene match: 4. The CDR3 loop is CASSLTSGSNEQFF. The CDR3 bases that were read are TGTGCCAGCAGCCTGACTAGCGGGTCCAATGAG.

Many counts were recorded for this clone. Incomplete CDR3 DNA: TGTGCCAGCGGTCAGTTTGAA. It encodes CASGQFE. The complete CDR3 protein is CASGQFEAFF. The chain couples TRBV12-3 or TRBV12-4 to TRBJ1-1; D is uncertain. The read finishes 3 residues shy of the CDR3 end, and the germline J gene is used to complete it. Trimming cost V 8 bases and J 7 bases, with 8 bases left between them. The CDR3 totals 10 residues.

Of note for this clone: The read terminates 3 residues ahead of where the CDR3 ends, so the germline J gene completes it. The chain joins TRBV5-1 to TRBJ1-1; a possible D gene is TRBD1 (5 bases). Germline V gene sequence: CDR1 SGHRS, CDR2 YFSETQ. The CDR3 extends over 11 amino acids. V was cut by 6 bases and J by 6 bases, with 9 bases left in between. The part of the CDR3 DNA that was read is TGCGCCAGCACGGACAATGCTGAA. Protein product: CASTDNAE. The whole CDR3 sequence is CASTDNAEAFF.

This clone appeared many times. The read ends 3 residues early relative to the CDR3; the germline J gene fills the gap. The chain links TRBV2 to TRBJ1-4; tentatively, D is TRBD1 (5 bases). The CDR3 totals 16 residues. V was trimmed by 4 bases and J by 0 bases, leaving 12 bases between them. Germline CDR1 SNHLY, CDR2 FYNNEI. Partial CDR3 DNA: TGTGCCAGCAGTGGCAGGGCCGTTGCAACTAATGAAAAA. Translating it yields CASSGRAVATNEK. The full CDR3 sequence reads CASSGRAVATNEKLFF.

At least ten counts were recorded for this clone. The CDR3 end is not reached by the read, which stops 3 residues before it; the germline J gene fills it in. The chain uses TRBV5-1 and TRBJ2-1; D may be TRBD1 (6 bases). Germline V gene lookup returns CDR1 SGHRS and CDR2 YFSETQ. The CDR3 is 16 residues long. The V and J ends lost 2 bases and 5 bases respectively, with 17 bases between them. The CDR3 region is CASSFLRGMSDNEQFF. The CDR3 DNA, read in part, is TGCGCCAGCAGCTTTTTAAGGGGGATGAGCGACAATGAG.

This clone was recorded many times. The observed sequence ends 3 residues before the CDR3 terminus, with the missing tail filled in from the germline J gene. This chain connects TRBV20-1 to TRBJ2-2; D ambiguous. Trimming took off 5 bases at V and 0 bases at J, with 7 bases between the two ends. CDR3 length: 13 amino acids. Germline CDR1 is DFQATT and CDR2 is SNEGSKA (reference sequence). The CDR3 DNA, read in part, is TGCAGTGCTCCGACACCGAACACCGGGGAG. Its translation: CSAPTPNTGE. The CDR3 in its entirety is CSAPTPNTGELFF.

This clone came up many times. With the read ending 3 residues before the CDR3 end, the germline J gene is used to fill in that end. This chain uses TRBV5-6 with TRBJ2-1, with D possibly matching TRBD2 (7 bases). Germline loops: CDR1 SGHDT, CDR2 YYEEEE. The CDR3 totals 12 residues. The V and J ends lost 4 bases and 8 bases respectively, with 10 bases between them. CDR3 region: CASSRGGYEQFF. The CDR3 bases that were read are TGTGCCAGCAGCAGGGGGGGTTATGAG.

This clone was observed many times. Read coverage stops 3 residues before the CDR3 terminus; the germline J gene supplies the remainder. This chain connects TRBV20-1 to TRBJ2-1; 10 bases are a match to TRBD2. Trimming removed 3 bases from V and 1 base from J; junction bases left unmatched: 9. Germline CDR1 DFQATT, CDR2 SNEGSKA (reference sequence). The CDR3 length is 17 residues. The CDR3 sequence: CSARPTSGTASYNEQFF. The CDR3 DNA, read in part, is TGCAGTGCTAGGCCCACTAGCGGGACGGCGTCCTACAATGAG.

This clone came up many times. The CDR3 end falls 3 residues outside the read, so it is completed with the germline J gene. This rearrangement joins TRBV2 to TRBJ2-3, with D possibly called TRBD1 or TRBD2 (5 bases each). V lost 4 bases and J lost 4, with 12 bases in between. Germline V gives CDR1 SNHLY, CDR2 FYNNEI. This CDR3 has 14 residues. The sequenced CDR3 bases are TGTGCCAGCAGTGTATCCAGGGAGCCAGATACG. This encodes CASSVSREPDT. In full, the CDR3 reads CASSVSREPDTQYF.

At least ten counts were recorded for this clone. Read data end 3 residues before the CDR3 end; the end is taken from the germline J gene. V and J are TRBV20-1 and TRBJ2-3, with 7 bases fitting TRBD2. The V and J ends lost 3 bases and 2 bases, in that order; junction bases with no gene match: 8. The CDR3 is 15 amino acids. CDR1 and CDR2 from the germline V gene are DFQATT and SNEGSKA (reference sequence). The CDR3 reads CSARPAGPFTDTQYF. The CDR3 bases that were read are TGCAGTGCTAGGCCAGCGGGACCGTTCACAGATACG.